This T cell receptor (beta chain) comes out of a study of T cells after yellow fever vaccination. Study information: Separation of EM, EMRA, CM and Tscm memory subsets by sorting relied on CD3, CD45RA, CCR7 and CD95. Fractions containing few cells were prepared with SMART-Seq v4 Ultra Low Input.

The table lists this clonotype with many counts. Each CDR3 protein is one row after TCRdb ran MiXCR on the 5' RACE reads. The data hold about 25,000 distinct CDR3 sequences, with less than 3.5% observed a single time. The germline V gene encodes CDR1 SGHTA and CDR2 FQGNSA. With V trimmed by 6 bases and J by 4 bases, 8 bases remained unmatched. This CDR3 has 14 amino acids. Study findings and constraints: The secondary response was weaker, and its peak arrived faster, on day 5 versus 15.

The source was PBMCs, either bulk or a sorted T-cell subset (CD4+, CD8+, memory, or dextramer-sorted; not recorded which), collected around 45 days after the first yellow fever vaccination. The sequence came from a young man who received the YFV17D yellow fever vaccine. This sequence joins TRBV7-2 and TRBJ1-2; the match to TRBD1 covers 7 bases. The CDR3 DNA reads as TGTGCCAGCAGACGGGACAGTTATATCTATGGCTACACCTTC. Protein product: CASRRDSYIYGYTF.